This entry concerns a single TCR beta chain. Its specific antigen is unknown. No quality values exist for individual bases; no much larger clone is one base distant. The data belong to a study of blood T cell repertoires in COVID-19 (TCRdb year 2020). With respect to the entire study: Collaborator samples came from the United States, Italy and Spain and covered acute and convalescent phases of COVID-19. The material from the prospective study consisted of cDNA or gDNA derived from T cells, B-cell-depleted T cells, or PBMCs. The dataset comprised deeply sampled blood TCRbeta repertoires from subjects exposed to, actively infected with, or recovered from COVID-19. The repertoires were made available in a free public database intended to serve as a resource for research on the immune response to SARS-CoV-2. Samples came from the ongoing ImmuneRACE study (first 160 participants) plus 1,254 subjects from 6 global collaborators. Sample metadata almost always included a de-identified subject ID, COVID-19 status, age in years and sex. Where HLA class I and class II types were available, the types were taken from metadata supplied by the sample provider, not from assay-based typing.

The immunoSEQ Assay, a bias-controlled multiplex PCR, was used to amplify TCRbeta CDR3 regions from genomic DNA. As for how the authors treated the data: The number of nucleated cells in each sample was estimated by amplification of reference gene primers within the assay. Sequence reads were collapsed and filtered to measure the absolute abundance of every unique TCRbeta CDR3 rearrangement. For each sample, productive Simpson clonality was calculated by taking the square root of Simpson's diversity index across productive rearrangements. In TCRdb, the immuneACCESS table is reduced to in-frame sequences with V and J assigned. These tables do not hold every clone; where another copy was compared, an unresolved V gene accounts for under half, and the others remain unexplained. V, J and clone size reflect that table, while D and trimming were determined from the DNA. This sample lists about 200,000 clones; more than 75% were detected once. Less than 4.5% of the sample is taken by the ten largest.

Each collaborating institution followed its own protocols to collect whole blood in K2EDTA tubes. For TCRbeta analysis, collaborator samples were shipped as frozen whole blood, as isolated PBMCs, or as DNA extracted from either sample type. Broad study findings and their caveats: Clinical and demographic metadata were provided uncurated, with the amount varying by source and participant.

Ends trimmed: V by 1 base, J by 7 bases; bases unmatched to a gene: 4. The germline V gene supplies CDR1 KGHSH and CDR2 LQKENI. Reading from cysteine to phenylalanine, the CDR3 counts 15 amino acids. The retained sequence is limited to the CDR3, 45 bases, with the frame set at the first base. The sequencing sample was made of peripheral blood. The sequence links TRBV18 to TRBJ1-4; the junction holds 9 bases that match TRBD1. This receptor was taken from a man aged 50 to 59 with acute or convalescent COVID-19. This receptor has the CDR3 CASSPRGTGTEKLFF. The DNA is TGTGCCAGCTCACCACGTGGGACAGGGACTGAAAAACTGTTTTTT.